The present T cell receptor beta chain was sequenced within a study of cytomegalovirus exposure and HLA in healthy donors (dated by TCRdb to 2015 to 2018). Some background on the complete study: According to an earlier analysis of a few hundred of the donors, 150 million to 200 million T cells yielded 90 million to 130 million unique TCR beta sequences and approximately 300 Gb of sequence data. An early release that covered more than 550 HLA-typed donors contained approximately 320 gigabases of sequencing data and around 85 million unique TCR sequences. Of the 398 genotyped donors, around 81% fell in the genetic ancestry cluster associated with self-reported Caucasian donors. The aim of the study was to test whether cataloging public T cell receptors could identify signatures of past pathogen exposure. The study used immunosequencing to profile the T cell repertoires of several hundred subjects and linked those repertoires to cytomegalovirus serostatus. Along with the roughly 670-subject first cohort, a separate validation cohort of over a hundred different subjects was used. The study combined high-throughput TCR immunosequencing, statistical association of individual TCRs with disease status, and machine learning to predict cytomegalovirus infection status. A later analysis re-analyzed previously published TCR beta repertoires from 660 or so donors and added high-resolution HLA genotyping to study TCR occurrence patterns. Rather than using new phenotypic data, the later analysis identified candidate immune exposures from TCR beta sequences and from how often those sequences occurred across donors. In an earlier analysis of 587 of the donors, high-throughput TCR beta sequencing was used to judge whether each TCR beta V gene segment behaved as functional or pseudogenic. Donor age, sex, ethnicity and CMV serostatus were compiled alongside the repertoire data. A later genetic analysis used genome-wide SNP genotypes for about three fifths of the 666 donors, treating that subset as a discovery cohort. All discovery cohort repertoires had been generated on a single sequencing platform. Both class I and class II loci were covered by HLA typing, at four-digit resolution. The number of donors typed differed by locus, with about 629-640 for A, B, C, DRB1 and DQB1, more than 500 for DQA1, over 600 for DPA1, and under 490 for DPB1. Roughly five DR-DQ haplotypes were handled as single units for association and clustering, since linkage in the cohort was strong. Across 300 to 400 genotyped donors of the cohort, an average of about 240,000 unique TCR beta nucleotide sequences per donor were sequenced, and 15% to 20% of those sequences were non-productive.

The library came from the immunoSEQ multiplex PCR assay. For the multiplex PCR, a mixture combining 60 forward primers for TCR Vbeta segments and 13 reverse primers for TCR Jbeta segments was used. Amplification of the CDR3 region of rearranged TCR beta genes was performed with a multiplex PCR assay on genomic DNA. The Illumina HiSeq System was used to sequence the amplified TCR beta libraries as 87-base-pair reads. As for how the authors treated the data: In a later analysis, about 80 million unique TCR beta chains were counted across the 500 to 850 repertoires, and approximately 9.9 million of these chains were shared by at least two donors. A nearest-neighbor algorithm error-corrected the raw reads and collapsed the reads into unique sequences, merging closely related sequences to remove PCR and sequencing errors. CDR3 sequences were aligned to IMGT reference sequences to assign V, D and J gene segments. For a sequence to be retained, a match of at least six nucleotides to both a V gene segment and a J gene segment was required. Rearrangements were called productive when the CDR3 lacked stop codons and stayed in frame with V and J; all others were non-productive. Following IMGT convention, CDR3 was defined as the stretch from the second conserved V-encoded cysteine to the conserved J-encoded phenylalanine. The earlier analysis of about 610 of the donors excluded sequences that lacked an unambiguous match to a single V gene segment. An earlier analysis of under 750 of the donors called V segments functional above 56.7% productive rearrangements and segregating when the between-donor standard deviation exceeded 5%. To diagnose cytomegalovirus status from the catalog of TCR beta chain sequences, a statistical classification framework was built. V and J gene assignment, in a later analysis, came from comparing TCR nucleotide sequences with IMGT/GENE-DB human TR gene sequences. The TCRdist pipeline was used in a later analysis to assign CDR3 sequences and most-parsimonious VDJ recombination scenarios. A later analysis defined each TCR beta chain by its CDR3 amino acid sequence plus V-gene family, and excluded reads lacking a unique V-gene family. A later analysis removed 592 highly shared, low-generation-probability nucleotide sequences to deal with suspected cross-contamination and a sequencing artifact. For each public chain, a later analysis derived a clonal expansion index from normalized ranks of inferred template counts within each repertoire. In a later analysis, generation probabilities were computed using a VDJ recombination model fitted to out-of-frame rearrangements, and the results were checked against IGoR. A later analysis scored TCR-TCR, TCR-HLA and TCR-CMV co-occurrence with hypergeometric tests, applying a repertoire-size bias correction to TCR pairs. A later analysis estimated false discovery rates by permuting HLA or CMV assignments 20 times. In a later analysis, co-occurring TCRs were grouped using DBSCAN, with TCRdist sequence similarity added in when clustering inside HLA-allele-positive subsets. Repertoires with fewer than 30,000 or more than 120,000 public chains, plus five repertoires with anomalous nucleotide sharing, were excluded from co-occurrence clustering. TCRdb holds this immuneACCESS table with in-frame rearrangements only. Some clones are missing; in checked studies, unresolved V genes explain under half, and the rest has no known cause. The V and J calls and clone size are taken from that table; D and trimming were inferred from the DNA. The sample table shows over 150,000 clones, and under 70% are seen once. Less than 3% of the sample lies in the top ten.

With regard to this clone: Its cognate antigen has yet to be identified. One base away there is no much larger clone; base qualities are not given.

The cohort comprised approximately 700 healthy bone marrow donors. At the time of sampling, every cohort member was nominally healthy, though immune exposures that went unrecorded were likely present. The donor tested CMV seropositive, placing the donor among the 289 seropositive members of the cohort. Every donor gave a peripheral blood sample, and the peripheral blood mononuclear cells from that sample were used for TCR beta sequencing. Genomic DNA was extracted from the blood cell samples with the Qiagen DNeasy Blood Extraction Kit. The full study reports these points: It was suggested by the authors that the approach could potentially be generalized to other disease states and immunological phenotypes. A cluster of highly shared sequence variants was judged likely to represent a technical artifact of the sequencing pipeline. In a later analysis, HLA-associated TCR beta chains showed more clonal expansion and lower generation probabilities than non-associated chains that were equally common. The presence/absence analyses assumed that sequencing depth was roughly uniform across donors, and that assumption may not be true. In the study, roughly 160 TCR beta chains were listed as associated with cytomegalovirus. Only TCR beta chains were sequenced in this cohort, and the absence of alpha or paired-chain data limited detectable features. Because counts were too low, approximately 18 rarely observed V segments, including chromosome 9 orphons, were excluded from the earlier analysis of 587 of the donors. HLA typing was unavailable for some donors at each locus, so association tests used only the typed subset. Some IMGT-functional V segments, including TRBV6-2 and TRBV6-3, could not be distinguished by the 87-base-pair reads and were therefore excluded. Most TCR sequences were observed very rarely across donors, whereas some public TCRs were present in many individuals. A later analysis found that most CMV-associated TCR beta chains appeared HLA-restricted, with HLA associations seemingly driven largely by CMV exposure. In a later analysis, TCR association rates were found to vary across HLA loci, with the most associated TCRs seen for DRB1 alleles and the fewest for HLA-C alleles. Correlated functional status among segregating V segments might reflect linkage disequilibrium, but an unknown experimental factor could not be ruled out. A further reported finding was that TCR beta sequences accurately predicted the HLA-A and HLA-B alleles for most subjects in the first cohort. The classifier was reported to diagnose cytomegalovirus status with high specificity and sensitivity in both the original and validation cohorts. Compared with the approximately 710-donor mean, donors in an Asian-associated ancestry cluster had fewer N-insertions in productive TCRs, according to a later genetic analysis. In an earlier analysis of fewer than 750 of the donors, most TCR beta V segments were observed in productive rearrangements about 87% or about 30% of the time, broadly matching IMGT annotations. A later analysis reported that several top co-occurrence clusters appeared linked to parvovirus B19, influenza, CMV and Epstein-Barr virus. At a false discovery rate of 0.05, a later analysis linked fewer than 20,000 TCR beta sequences to specific HLA alleles. CMV serostatus was the only immune exposure information available for the cohort. When HLA alleles, especially DR and DQ, strongly co-occurred, TCR associations were difficult to assign to individual alleles. In vitro tests confirmed that a few of the cytomegalovirus-associated TCR beta chains recognize cytomegalovirus antigens. In a later genetic analysis, a missense DCLRE1C variant was associated with V-gene and J-gene trimming of TCR beta chains, and the association was replicated in an independent cohort.

Unmatched junction bases come to 3, with V trimmed by 9 bases and J by 4 bases. CDR1 and CDR2 are read off the germline V gene (reference sequence) as LNHDA and SQIVND. The CDR3 covers 12 residues, taking in both the cysteine and the phenylalanine. The DNA shown is the 36-base CDR3, in frame from base 1. In this chain, TRBV19 is recombined with TRBJ1-5, and TRBD1 matches 7 of the central bases. Sample: PBMCs. This clonotype was obtained from a woman aged 40 to 49 in good health and CMV-seropositive. The nucleotide sequence is given as TGTGCCAGAGGACAGGAGAATCAGCCCCAGCATTTT. Translation gives CARGQENQPQHF.